Given below is one T cell receptor beta chain in context. Trimming stripped 3 bases from V and 5 bases from J, with 10 bases between. Germline V CDR1 and CDR2: SEHNR, FQNEAQ (reference sequence). The CDR3 runs to 13 residues. Samples were assayed with immunoSEQ v3.0 at survey level. Clones were sequenced by immunoSEQ multiplex PCR, and TCRdb holds only the in-frame ones, with some missing. Of over 15,000 clones listed, 60% to 85% are singletons. This sample was included in a study of long-term antiretroviral therapy in people with HIV. Sequenced here: unsorted PBMCs, sampled 2.1 to 2.2 years before starting antiretroviral therapy. The TCR originated in a man aged 25-45 years with HIV. The chain employs TRBV7-9 and TRBJ2-5; a possible D gene is TRBD2 (5 bases). The CDR3 DNA reads TGTGCCAGCAGCTTCGGCCTAGCTGAGACCCAGTACTTC. Its protein product is CASSFGLAETQYF.